This TCR beta chain stems from a study of neurological immune-mediated disorders. This clonotype showed up just a few times. A much larger clone sits a single nucleotide away, making a read error possible. Trimming removed 0 bases at V and 0 bases at J, with 11 bases between. The CDR3 sequence is 16 residues long. Germline CDR1 reads SGHRS; CDR2 reads YFSETQ. Each CDR3 protein gets one entry after TCRdb re-called the 5' RACE reads with MiXCR. The sample includes tens of thousands of distinct CDR3 sequences, 5.2% of them seen just once. This receptor was taken from a man aged 18 to 29 with multiple sclerosis. Sequenced material: PBMCs. The V gene is TRBV5-1, the J gene TRBJ2-3; D uncertain. The CDR3 here is CASSLVGYRSTDTQYF. In DNA form, the CDR3 reads TGCGCCAGCAGCTTGGTTGGCTATCGGAGCACAGATACGCAGTATTTT.